The clone carrying this T cell receptor beta chain appeared a single time. What it recognizes is unknown. Data came from immunoSEQ multiplex PCR; TCRdb stores just in-frame clones and leaves some out. This sample has 30,000 to 45,000 clones, with approximately 78% found just once. This specimen comes from a study of OX40 agonist ivuxolimab in advanced cancers. Study-level results: In general, CD8+ T cells held more expanded clones than CD4+ did, on average.

J was trimmed by 7 bases and V by 6 bases; bases with no gene match: 4. This CDR3 has 12 residues. Looked up from germline, CDR1 is MDHEN and CDR2 is SYDVKM. The source is an adult with an advanced solid tumor such as melanoma, head and neck, liver or kidney cancer. The chain employs TRBV28 and TRBJ2-3; 7 positions match TRBD2. The material sequenced was CD4+ or CD8+ T cells sorted from blood, taken in a trial of the OX40 agonist ivuxolimab. The CDR3 here is CASRGGIHTQYF. DNA of the CDR3: TGTGCCAGCAGGGGAGGGATCCATACGCAGTATTTT.